This is a list of T cell receptor beta chains from one sample in a study of shared clonotypes between healthy human individuals. Sequencing used immunoSEQ multiplex PCR; TCRdb keeps in-frame clones, though not all of them. The repertoire holds about 2 million clones, with roughly 94% as singletons. Specimen: naive CD8+ T cells sorted from blood. The source of these receptors is a man younger than 30 in good health. CDR3s include the opening cysteine and the closing phenylalanine or tryptophan. The order of the fields is J gene, clone size, V gene, D gene, CDR3 protein. The D gene is left open where the match is weak. Expanded clones get a size class; other rows say once, few or many, or leave the size out.

J: TRBJ2-3; size: NA; V: TRBV7-9; D: TRBD2; CDR3: CASSFFPPGLAERTDTQYF
J: TRBJ2-3; size: once; V: TRBV7-9; D: NA; CDR3: CASSLRSGAPDTQYF
J: TRBJ1-4; size: NA; V: TRBV6-1; D: NA; CDR3: CASSGWTANEKLFF
J: TRBJ2-7; size: NA; V: TRBV7-8; D: TRBD2; CDR3: CASSLEGTRYEQYF
J: TRBJ1-2; size: NA; V: TRBV2; D: TRBD1; CDR3: CASSEQGARYGYTF
J: TRBJ2-1; size: NA; V: TRBV27; D: TRBD2; CDR3: CATKASGSGYNEQFF
J: TRBJ1-2; size: NA; V: TRBV12-5; D: TRBD1; CDR3: CARAATPTTGETNYGYTF
J: TRBJ2-3; size: NA; V: TRBV9; D: NA; CDR3: CASSQNTDTQYF
J: TRBJ2-3; size: NA; V: TRBV30; D: NA; CDR3: CAWSVGGASTDTQYF
J: TRBJ2-3; size: NA; V: TRBV4-1; D: NA; CDR3: CASSQVGSDTQYF
J: TRBJ2-1; size: NA; V: TRBV27; D: NA; CDR3: CASTPLMGGVRIYNEQFF
J: TRBJ1-4; size: NA; V: TRBV9; D: TRBD1; CDR3: CASGSTGNEKLFF
J: TRBJ1-3; size: NA; V: TRBV4-1; D: TRBD1; CDR3: CASSPADRLGNTIYF
J: TRBJ1-1; size: NA; V: TRBV5-1; D: TRBD1; CDR3: CASSSGQGRTEAFF
J: TRBJ2-1; size: NA; V: TRBV2; D: NA; CDR3: CASSLNRYNEQFF
J: TRBJ2-5; size: NA; V: TRBV7-8; D: TRBD2; CDR3: CASSLGRSQGLRRETQYF
J: TRBJ2-1; size: NA; V: TRBV10-2; D: TRBD2; CDR3: CASSEPSGGYNEQFF
J: TRBJ2-6; size: NA; V: TRBV7-9; D: NA; CDR3: CASNHGWGDGANVLTF
J: TRBJ2-7; size: NA; V: TRBV9; D: TRBD2; CDR3: CASSVTLLADIYEQYF
J: TRBJ2-7; size: NA; V: TRBV5-6; D: NA; CDR3: CASSRVGGGYEQYF
J: TRBJ2-7; size: NA; V: TRBV6-5; D: NA; CDR3: CASSYVNSYEQYF
J: TRBJ2-7; size: NA; V: TRBV18; D: NA; CDR3: CASSPAGYEQYF
J: TRBJ1-1; size: NA; V: TRBV6-5; D: TRBD1; CDR3: CATFRDRGTEAFF
J: TRBJ2-7; size: NA; V: TRBV27; D: NA; CDR3: CASSLGNSDYEQYF
J: TRBJ2-1; size: NA; V: TRBV27; D: NA; CDR3: CASSLSSFEGLAYNEQFF
J: TRBJ1-1; size: once; V: TRBV5-1; D: NA; CDR3: CASSWPDTLGTEAFF
J: TRBJ2-1; size: NA; V: TRBV2; D: TRBD2; CDR3: CATLKTSGGDPYNEQFF
J: TRBJ2-1; size: NA; V: TRBV27; D: TRBD2; CDR3: CARRGSLNEQFF
J: TRBJ2-7; size: NA; V: TRBV11-2; D: NA; CDR3: CASSLPNSGALLEQYF
J: TRBJ2-7; size: NA; V: TRBV4-3; D: NA; CDR3: CASSQDFSHEQYF
J: TRBJ1-1; size: NA; V: TRBV7-9; D: NA; CDR3: CASSLGTETEAFF
J: TRBJ2-7; size: NA; V: TRBV13; D: TRBD1; CDR3: CASSLSGTGIGEQYF
J: TRBJ2-7; size: NA; V: TRBV2; D: NA; CDR3: CASVNRQGPYEQYF
J: TRBJ2-3; size: NA; V: TRBV7-9; D: TRBD2; CDR3: CASSLYRVGGADTQYF
J: TRBJ1-1; size: NA; V: TRBV5-1; D: NA; CDR3: CASSRWDTLNTEAFF
J: TRBJ2-1; size: NA; V: TRBV28; D: NA; CDR3: CASSLSALAYNEQFF
J: TRBJ2-3; size: NA; V: TRBV28; D: NA; CDR3: CASSGHMGGVTDTQYF
J: TRBJ2-1; size: NA; V: TRBV18; D: TRBD1; CDR3: CASSPRDRARNEQFF
J: TRBJ2-4; size: NA; V: TRBV28; D: NA; CDR3: CASSPGQTEVAKNIQYF
J: TRBJ1-1; size: NA; V: TRBV7-9; D: TRBD1; CDR3: CASSLDRVGIREAFF
J: TRBJ2-5; size: NA; V: TRBV4-1; D: TRBD2; CDR3: CASRGETSGGSWTQYF
J: TRBJ2-1; size: once; V: TRBV7-9; D: TRBD2; CDR3: CASSLLAVDDEQFF
J: TRBJ1-1; size: NA; V: TRBV29-1; D: NA; CDR3: CSVGTEAFF
J: TRBJ2-4; size: NA; V: TRBV2; D: TRBD1; CDR3: CASRATDGQGINIQYF
J: TRBJ2-2; size: NA; V: TRBV5-6; D: NA; CDR3: CASSFHGRAGPTGELFF
J: TRBJ2-5; size: NA; V: TRBV25-1; D: TRBD1; CDR3: CASSDGQGDQETQYF
J: TRBJ2-3; size: NA; V: TRBV5-1; D: TRBD2; CDR3: CASSLTGLAGYGTDTQYF
J: TRBJ2-7; size: NA; V: TRBV6-5; D: NA; CDR3: CASSSPPPGWEQYF
J: TRBJ2-7; size: NA; V: TRBV9; D: NA; CDR3: CASSVKDSSQGDEQYF
J: TRBJ2-7; size: NA; V: TRBV19; D: TRBD1; CDR3: CASSTGQAPYEQYF
J: TRBJ1-5; size: NA; V: TRBV5-1; D: NA; CDR3: CASSLDPGGQPQHF
J: TRBJ2-2; size: NA; V: TRBV5-1; D: NA; CDR3: CASSPGSRSGTGELFF
J: TRBJ1-1; size: NA; V: TRBV5-6; D: NA; CDR3: CASSLAALNTEAFF
J: TRBJ2-7; size: NA; V: TRBV19; D: NA; CDR3: CASRPSTTYEQYF
J: TRBJ2-7; size: NA; V: TRBV25-1; D: NA; CDR3: CASSGQDYYDEQYF
J: TRBJ2-2; size: NA; V: TRBV5-6; D: NA; CDR3: CASHREAGELFF
J: TRBJ2-5; size: NA; V: TRBV20-1; D: TRBD1; CDR3: CSAEPQGAQYF